This TCR beta chain stems from a study of T cell responses to AZD1222 COVID-19 vaccine. Points from the study as a whole: Unmutated regions of variants are reportedly targeted by nearly half of spike-specific TCRs. The repertoires were collected only after the peak T cell response.

The CDR3 spans 17 residues. The V gene end was trimmed by 4 bases and the J gene end by 6 bases; junction bases not matched to a gene: 11. Per germline, CDR1 SGHDN and CDR2 FVKESK. TCRdb keeps only in-frame clones here, not all; method: immunoSEQ multiplex PCR. The sample carries 52,000 or so clones, around 85% recorded once. As regards this clone: Its specificity is not known.

The material sequenced was peripheral blood, taken on day 0 of MenACWY control vaccination. The receptor's source is an adult in good health. This chain joins TRBV14 and TRBJ2-1; TRBD2 aligns across 11 bases. The CDR3 DNA is TGTGCCAGCAGCCCCAGTCTTCTAGCGGGAGGTGGCAATGAGCAGTTCTTC. Its translation is CASSPSLLAGGGNEQFF.